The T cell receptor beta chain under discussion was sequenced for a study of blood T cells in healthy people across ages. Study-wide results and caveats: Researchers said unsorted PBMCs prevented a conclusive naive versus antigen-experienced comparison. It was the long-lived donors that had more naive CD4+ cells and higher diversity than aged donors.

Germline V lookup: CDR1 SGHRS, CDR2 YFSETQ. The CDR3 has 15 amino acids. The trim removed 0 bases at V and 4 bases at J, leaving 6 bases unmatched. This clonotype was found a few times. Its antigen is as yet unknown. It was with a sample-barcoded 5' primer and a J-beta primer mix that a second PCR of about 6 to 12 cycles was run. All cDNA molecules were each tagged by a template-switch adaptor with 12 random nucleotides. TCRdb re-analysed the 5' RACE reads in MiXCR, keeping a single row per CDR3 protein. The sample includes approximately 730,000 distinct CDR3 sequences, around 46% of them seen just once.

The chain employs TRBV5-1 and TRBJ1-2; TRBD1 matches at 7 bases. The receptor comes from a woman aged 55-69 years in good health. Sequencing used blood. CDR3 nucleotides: TGCGCCAGCAGCTTGGAGGAGGGGGCGATCTATGGCTACACCTTC. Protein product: CASSLEEGAIYGYTF. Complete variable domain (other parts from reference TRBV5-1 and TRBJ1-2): KAGVTQTPRYLIKTRGQQVTLSCSPISGHRSVSWYQQTPGQGLQFLFEYFSETQRNKGNFPGRFSGRQFSNSRSEMNVSTLELGDSALYLCASSLEEGAIYGYTFGSGTRLTVV.